What follows are 30 T cell receptor beta chains derived from one specimen sequenced in a study of human T cells and chemical hapten exposure. TCRdb called the RACE reads again in MiXCR, with one record for every CDR3 protein. Among 65,000 to 80,000 distinct CDR3 sequences, about a tenth were seen once, and the ten largest hold 1.1% to 1.5%. Sample time point: patch test 1, 2 weeks after DPC sensitization. Sample treatment: therapeutic diphenylcyclopropenone sensitization with weekly scalp DPC. The sample was whole blood, taken in connection with sensitization to the hapten diphenylcyclopropenone (DPC). All receptors derive from a woman aged 50 to 65 with alopecia areata. Some clones in this sample may be carry-over from other donors' samples.

This clonotype was seen a handful of times. The V and J genes are TRBV4-1 and TRBJ2-3; no clear D. The CDR3 loop spans 13 amino acids. V lost 3 bases to trimming and J lost 6 bases, with 10 bases between them. Germline V lookup: CDR1 MGHRA, CDR2 YSYEKL. The CDR3 loop reads CASSHSGQDTQYF. CDR3 nucleotide sequence: TGCGCCAGCAGCCATTCAGGCCAGGATACGCAGTATTTT.

This clonotype was counted only a few times. The V and J genes are TRBV29-1 and TRBJ1-2, with 9 bases that match TRBD1. V dropped 6 bases and J dropped 4; count of bases not matched to a gene: 6. Germline lookup yields CDR1 SQVTM and CDR2 ANQGSEA. This CDR3 has 13 amino acids. CDR3 sequence: CSVSGTGLYGYTF. Written as DNA, the CDR3 is TGCAGCGTGTCCGGGACAGGGCTCTATGGCTACACCTTC.

The gene calls are TRBV12-3 or TRBV12-4 and TRBJ2-7; unclear D gene. The CDR3 contains 12 residues. V was clipped by 6 bases and J by 4 bases, with 10 bases between them. The CDR3 bases are TGTGCCAGCAGCTTTCGACATTACGAGCAGTACTTC. Translated: CASSFRHYEQYF.

In its sample, this clonotype was seen a few times. V usage is TRBV5-4 and J usage is TRBJ2-1, with 11 bases identical to TRBD2. The germline gives CDR1 SGHNT, CDR2 YYREEE (reference sequence). Trimming removed 4 bases from V and 8 bases from J; junction bases left unmatched: 8. The CDR3 runs 15 residues. CDR3 in amino acids: CASSIGLAGGDEQFF. The CDR3, as DNA: TGTGCCAGCAGCATCGGGCTAGCGGGAGGAGATGAGCAGTTCTTC. The full variable domain, with the rest looked up from reference TRBV5-4 and TRBJ2-1, is ETGVTQSPTHLIKTRGQQVTLRCSSQSGHNTVSWYQQALGQGPQFIFQYYREEENGRGNFPPRFSGLQFPNYSSELNVNALELDDSALYLCASSIGLAGGDEQFFGPGTRLTVL.

This clonotype occurred many times. The chain uses TRBV27 and TRBJ2-4; 10 bases fit TRBD2. The CDR3 has 15 amino acids. Germline CDR1 is MNHEY and CDR2 is SMNVEV (reference sequence). V lost 7 bases to trimming and J lost 0 bases; unmatched junction nucleotides: 3. The CDR3 DNA is TGTGCCAGCACCACTAGCGGGGTAGCCAAAAACATTCAGTACTTC. Translating it yields CASTTSGVAKNIQYF.

Only a few counts were recorded for this clonotype. J is TRBJ2-7 and V is TRBV4-3; D is uncertain. V dropped 0 bases and J dropped 6 bases, with 9 bases sitting between them. The germline V gene has CDR1 LGHNA and CDR2 YSLEER. This CDR3 contains 13 residues. CDR3 bases: TGCGCCAGCAGCCAAGATAGTGACGGCGAGCAGTACTTC. This translates into CASSQDSDGEQYF.

With regard to this clonotype: Sequence at one end of the junction differs from germline and may be a read error. The V gene is TRBV30, the J gene TRBJ2-1; D is unresolved. CDR3 length equals 14 residues. Germline CDR1 GTSNPN, CDR2 SVGIG (reference sequence). The CDR3 protein is CARSVRASGSEQFF. In DNA form, the CDR3 reads TGTGCCAGGAGTGTACGCGCTAGTGGTAGTGAGCAGTTCTTC.

The gene calls are TRBV20-1 and TRBJ2-7; D gene uncertain. In germline, CDR1 is DFQATT, CDR2 SNEGSKA (reference sequence). V dropped 2 bases and J dropped 4 bases, with 15 bases sitting between them. The CDR3 loop spans 14 amino acids. The CDR3 nucleotides read TGCAGTGCTAGAATGGCCTCCGAGGATTACGAGCAGTACTTC. Protein: CSARMASEDYEQYF.

This clonotype was counted many times. The chain couples TRBV18 to TRBJ1-5, with TRBD1 as a possible D gene (5 bases). Germline assignment: CDR1 KGHSH and CDR2 LQKENI. This CDR3 comprises 17 residues. Trimming stripped 1 base from V and 0 bases from J, with 13 bases between. The CDR3 region has the DNA TGTGCCAGCTCACCACAGCCCGAGACAGATAGCAATCAGCCCCAGCATTTT. Protein sequence: CASSPQPETDSNQPQHF. Full variable domain (remainder filled in from reference TRBV18 and TRBJ1-5): NAGVMQNPRHLVRRRGQEARLRCSPMKGHSHVYWYRQLPEEGLKFMVYLQKENIIDESGMPKERFSAEFPKEGPSILRIQQVVRGDSAAYFCASSPQPETDSNQPQHFGDGTRLSIL.

The chain recombines TRBV29-1 with TRBJ2-7; D call uncertain. Trimming removed 4 bases at V and 1 base at J, with 11 bases between. Germline V CDR1 and CDR2: SQVTM, ANQGSEA. The CDR3 has 13 amino acids. DNA of the CDR3: TGCAGCGTTGCCATGGTGGGGTCCTACGAGCAGTACTTC. Its protein is CSVAMVGSYEQYF.

There are a few counts of this clonotype. V and J are TRBV11-2 and TRBJ2-4; D might be TRBD1 (6 bases). Germline CDR1 is SGHAT and CDR2 is FQNNGV. V shed 5 bases and J shed 0 bases, with 17 bases lying between them. CDR3 length equals 17 residues. The CDR3 sequence: CASSLLPQGLAKNIQYF. CDR3 nucleotide sequence: TGTGCCAGCAGCCTTCTCCCGCAGGGGCTAGCCAAAAACATTCAGTACTTC. The variable domain in full, completed from reference TRBV11-2 and TRBJ2-4, reads EAGVAQSPRYKIIEKRQSVAFWCNPISGHATLYWYQQILGQGPKLLIQFQNNGVVDDSQLPKDRFSAERLKGVDSTLKIQPAKLEDSAVYLCASSLLPQGLAKNIQYFGAGTRLSVL.

J is TRBJ2-1 and V is TRBV20-1; tentatively, D is TRBD1 or TRBD2 (5 bases each). The CDR3 extends over 17 amino acids. CDR1 is DFQATT, CDR2 SNEGSKA, per germline (reference sequence). V was trimmed by 2 bases and J by 0 bases, leaving 17 bases between them. The CDR3 region has the DNA TGCAGTGCTAGAAAACCGGGACGTAGGAGCTCCTACAATGAGCAGTTCTTC. It yields the protein CSARKPGRRSSYNEQFF.

The chain uses TRBV18 and TRBJ1-4; D is unclear. The CDR3 is 13 amino acids. Per the germline V gene, CDR1 is KGHSH and CDR2 is LQKENI. Trimming removed 3 bases from V and 4 bases from J, with 6 bases in between. The CDR3 reads CASSPGGNEKLFF. The CDR3 DNA is TGTGCCAGCTCACCCGGAGGTAATGAAAAACTGTTTTTT.

The chain carries TRBV7-2 and TRBJ2-1, with no clear D. This CDR3 is 12 amino acids long. Germline lookup yields CDR1 SGHTA and CDR2 FQGNSA. Trimming shortened V by 1 base and J by 7 bases, and 5 bases separated the two germline ends. Here the CDR3 reads CASSLVPNEQFF. In nucleotides, the CDR3 is TGTGCCAGCAGCTTAGTCCCAAATGAGCAGTTCTTC.

This clonotype was recorded a few times. This chain links TRBV24-1 with TRBJ2-2; TRBD2 matches 7 bases. The CDR3 sequence is 17 residues long. Germline assignment: CDR1 KGHDR and CDR2 SFDVKD. V lost 3 bases to trimming and J lost 0 bases; unmatched junction nucleotides: 6. The CDR3 DNA follows: TGTGCCACCAGTGATGCCTTGGGGGGGACGAACACCGGGGAGCTGTTTTTT. This codes for CATSDALGGTNTGELFF.

V and J are TRBV7-3 and TRBJ1-6; D perhaps matches TRBD1 (5 bases). CDR3 length: 15 amino acids. Per germline, CDR1 SGHTA and CDR2 FQGTGA. V was cut by 1 base and J by 4 bases, with 8 bases left in between. The CDR3: CASSLNPGYNSPLHF. For the CDR3, the DNA is TGTGCCAGCAGCTTAAATCCAGGGTATAATTCACCCCTCCACTTT.

This clonotype appeared many times. This chain joins TRBV2 and TRBJ2-1; weak D call: TRBD2 (6 bases). CDR1 and CDR2 from the germline V gene are SNHLY and FYNNEI. CDR3 length equals 14 residues. Trimming removed 8 bases from V and 4 bases from J, with 15 bases in between. This CDR3 is CASGETRRYNEQFF. The CDR3 nucleotides are TGTGCCAGCGGGGAGACTAGAAGATACAATGAGCAGTTCTTC.

V and J are TRBV6-2 or TRBV6-3 and TRBJ2-3, with 9 bases identical to TRBD1. Germline values: CDR1 MNHEY, CDR2 SVGEGT. This CDR3 contains 14 residues. V dropped 5 bases and J dropped 3; count of bases not matched to a gene: 3. CDR3 in amino acids: CASSRTGVTDTQYF. CDR3 in DNA: TGTGCCAGCAGTCGGACAGGGGTGACAGATACGCAGTATTTT.

The V call is TRBV29-1, the J call TRBJ2-1, with D perhaps matching TRBD1 (6 bases). Germline assignment: CDR1 SQVTM and CDR2 ANQGSEA. V gave up 6 bases and J gave up 6 bases, with 18 bases separating them. This CDR3 contains 14 residues. The CDR3 bases are TGCAGCGTCGCTAGGGGGACAACACGCAATGAGCAGTTCTTC. Protein sequence: CSVARGTTRNEQFF.

This clonotype was observed many times. The genes are TRBV20-1 and TRBJ2-1; D is perhaps TRBD1 (6 bases). CDR1 is DFQATT and CDR2 is SNEGSKA in the germline V gene (reference sequence). This CDR3 contains 14 residues. With 3 bases removed from V and 5 bases from J, the gap between germline ends came to 14 bases. CDR3 nucleotide sequence: TGCAGTGCTAGGCAAGGACAGAGCCACAATGAGCAGTTCTTC. Its translation is CSARQGQSHNEQFF.

Details on this clonotype: One end of the junction varies from germline; a read error may be responsible. This chain uses TRBV12-3 or TRBV12-4 with TRBJ1-5, with TRBD1 identical over 10 bases. The CDR3 is 16 amino acids. CDR3 sequence (DNA): TGTGCCAGCAGCCCATACGGGGGACAGGGGAATCAGCCTCAGCATTTT. Residues: CASSPYGGQGNQPQHF.

The genes are TRBV4-1 and TRBJ1-2; maybe TRBD1 (5 bases). The V gene lost 3 bases and the J gene lost 2 bases, with 13 bases spanning the gap. Germline V gene data show CDR1 as MGHRA and CDR2 as YSYEKL. The CDR3 consists of 15 residues. The CDR3 nucleotides read TGCGCCAGCAGCCAGACGGGGACCGACAACTATGGCTACACCTTC. It encodes CASSQTGTDNYGYTF.

This clonotype was detected many times. This chain links TRBV29-1 with TRBJ2-1; 8 positions agree with TRBD2. The germline gives CDR1 SQVTM, CDR2 ANQGSEA. V dropped 3 bases and J dropped 7; count of bases not matched to a gene: 8. The CDR3 spans 14 residues. The DNA for the CDR3 is TGCAGCGTTGAGTTGGTAGCGGGATATAATGAGCAGTTCTTC. Its protein product is CSVELVAGYNEQFF.

This clonotype came up a few times. The chain employs TRBV5-1 and TRBJ2-3, with a possible D match to TRBD2 (6 bases). Looked up from germline, CDR1 is SGHRS and CDR2 is YFSETQ. The V end lost 4 bases, the J end lost 7 bases, and 13 bases lay between the germline ends. The CDR3 is made up of 13 amino acids. The CDR3 region is CASSRDSRYTQYF. Written as DNA, the CDR3 is TGCGCCAGCAGCCGGGACTCTAGGTATACGCAGTATTTT.

The chain has TRBV11-1 and TRBJ2-2, with TRBD1 identical over 7 bases. This CDR3 has 15 residues. CDR1 and CDR2 from the germline V gene are SGHAT and FQDESV (reference sequence). Trimming at V came to 5 bases and at J to 2 bases, leaving 5 bases not matched to a gene. The CDR3 DNA reads TGTGCCAGCAGCCTAGACAGGGCCAACACCGGGGAGCTGTTTTTT. It encodes CASSLDRANTGELFF.

This chain connects TRBV14 to TRBJ2-4; 10 bases align to TRBD1. V gave up 2 bases and J gave up 8 bases; unmatched junction bases: 9. The CDR3 has 16 amino acids. The germline CDR1 and CDR2 sequences are SGHDN and FVKESK. The CDR3 here is CASSQRQGAGYDIQYF. The CDR3 DNA follows: TGTGCCAGCAGCCAACGACAGGGGGCTGGGTATGACATTCAGTACTTC.

The gene calls are TRBV20-1 and TRBJ1-3; D call uncertain. CDR1 is DFQATT, CDR2 SNEGSKA, per germline (reference sequence). The V gene lost 4 bases and the J gene lost 0 bases, with 7 bases spanning the gap. This CDR3 spans 13 amino acids. The CDR3 region is CSANGPSGNTIYF. The CDR3, as DNA: TGCAGTGCTAATGGCCCCTCTGGAAACACCATATATTTT.

The genes are TRBV5-1 and TRBJ1-5; 7 positions match TRBD1. Germline values: CDR1 SGHRS, CDR2 YFSETQ. The CDR3 totals 15 residues. Trimming took 1 base from V and 3 from J; bases not matched to a gene: 4. The CDR3 spells CASSLRQGPNQPQHF. The CDR3 DNA sequence: TGCGCCAGCAGCTTGCGACAGGGCCCCAATCAGCCCCAGCATTTT.

This rearrangement joins TRBV11-1 to TRBJ2-7; 10 bases agree with TRBD2. V trimming: 0 bases; J trimming: 3 bases; junction bases outside the gene matches: 8. Germline values: CDR1 SGHAT, CDR2 FQDESV (reference sequence). CDR3 size: 17 residues. CDR3 region: CASSLAALAGDFYEQYF. CDR3 DNA: TGTGCCAGCAGCTTAGCGGCGCTAGCGGGAGATTTCTACGAGCAGTACTTC.

This clonotype was detected many times. CDR3 nucleotide sequence: TGTGCCAGCAGCCCCGGACTGAATCTAGCCAAAAACATTCAGTACTTC. This codes for CASSPGLNLAKNIQYF. The J gene is TRBJ2-4, the V gene TRBV11-2; TRBD2 might be the D (5 bases). There are 16 residues in the CDR3. Germline V lookup: CDR1 SGHAT, CDR2 FQNNGV. V shed 5 bases and J shed 0 bases, with 14 bases lying between them.